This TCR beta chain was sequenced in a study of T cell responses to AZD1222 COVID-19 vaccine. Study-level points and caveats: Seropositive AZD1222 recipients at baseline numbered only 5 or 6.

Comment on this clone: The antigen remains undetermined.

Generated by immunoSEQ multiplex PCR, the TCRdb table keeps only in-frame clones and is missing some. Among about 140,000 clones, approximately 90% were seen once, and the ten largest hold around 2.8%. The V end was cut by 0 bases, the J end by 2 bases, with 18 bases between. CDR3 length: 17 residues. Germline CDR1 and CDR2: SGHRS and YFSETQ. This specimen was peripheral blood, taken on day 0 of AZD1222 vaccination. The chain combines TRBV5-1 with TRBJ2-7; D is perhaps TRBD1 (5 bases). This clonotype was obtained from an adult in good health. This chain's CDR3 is CASSLAWGVGIAYEQYF. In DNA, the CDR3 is TGCGCCAGCAGCTTGGCCTGGGGCGTAGGGATCGCCTACGAGCAGTACTTC.